The rows below give T cell receptor beta chains drawn from one sample of a study of T cells in Graves' hyperthyroidism and ophthalmopathy. One entry per CDR3 protein, called by TCRdb with MiXCR from the multiplex PCR reads. The sample records about 400,000 distinct CDR3 sequences, approximately 14% being singletons. The source material was blood. Receptors originate from a woman in her twenties or thirties with Graves' ophthalmopathy. Each CDR3 is given with its conserved first and last residue. The order of the fields is V gene, D gene, J gene, clone size, CDR3 DNA, CDR3 protein. A D gene is named only where the DNA matches it firmly. Where a row states a size, it is once, few, many or the class of an expanded clone; other rows omit it.

TRBV7-9	.	TRBJ2-2	many	TGTGCCAGCAGCAACCGGGACAACACCGGGGAGCTGTTTTTT	CASSNRDNTGELFF
TRBV5-1	TRBD2	TRBJ2-5	few	TGCGCCAGCAGCCCGGGGACTAGCCTCCAAGAGACCCAGTACTTC	CASSPGTSLQETQYF
TRBV20-1	.	TRBJ1-6	few	TGCAGTGCACCGGTTCCGGGGAGCTCCTATAATTCACCCCTCCACTTT	CSAPVPGSSYNSPLHF
TRBV7-2	.	TRBJ1-1	many	TGTGCCAGCAGCTTTACGGTCCGGACGAACACTGAAGCTTTCTTT	CASSFTVRTNTEAFF
TRBV20-1	.	TRBJ1-5	many	TGCAGTGCTAGCACCAATCAGCCCCAGCATTTT	CSASTNQPQHF
TRBV9	.	TRBJ2-1	few	TGTGCCAGCAGTGCAGGTCTCGTCGGTTTGGATGAGCAGTTCTTC	CASSAGLVGLDEQFF
TRBV20-1	.	TRBJ2-7	many	TGCAGTGCCCGGGGGACAAGCGACTACGAGCAGTACTTC	CSARGTSDYEQYF
TRBV18	.	TRBJ2-1	many	TGTGCCAGCTCACCGCCCGGGGGACAGTACAATGAGCAGTTCTTC	CASSPPGGQYNEQFF
TRBV5-5	.	TRBJ2-7	.	TGTGCCAGCATACACAGGGGGGGCGACGAGCAGTACTTC	CASIHRGGDEQYF
TRBV28	.	TRBJ1-2	many	TGTGCCAGCAGTTCTCCCCTGGGGCAGGCCTATGGCTACACCTTC	CASSSPLGQAYGYTF